This T cell receptor beta chain was observed in a study of early T cells in non-severe SARS-CoV-2 infection (dated by TCRdb to 2020 to 2022). For the wider study: Because TCR sequencing relied on bulk RNA taken from unsorted whole blood, pairing of alpha and beta chains was not possible. The study at large found these results: Matching against VDJdb was skewed toward anti-spike CD8 responses, likely underestimated virus-specific expansions, and missed private and CD4 specificities.

This was a case-control study nested in a cohort of healthcare workers in London, UK, who had nasopharyngeal swab PCR tests and blood samples taken every week. Healthcare workers were recruited between 23 and 31 March 2020, during the week of the UK lockdown, and were followed weekly for up to about 15 weeks. Taken from cysteine to phenylalanine, the CDR3 has 15 residues. Only the CDR3 part of the read is kept: 45 bases, read in frame from the first base. The trim is 0 bases for V and 3 bases for J, with a gap of 11 bases between the germline ends. From the germline V gene, CDR1 is SGHRS and CDR2 is YFSETQ. As to this clonotype: Its antigen is currently not known. Nothing much larger sits one base from this clone, and base qualities are not available.

Libraries were prepared through 5' RACE. For sequencing, a NextSeq 500 was employed. The TCR library protocol attached unique molecular identifiers to individual cDNA molecules to correct for sequencing error and PCR bias. TCR alpha and beta chains were both sequenced, and the abundances of alpha and beta sequences in each sample were closely correlated with each other. The paper's processing steps were these. Decombinator V4 was used to perform V gene, J gene and CDR3 annotation of TCR sequences. Expanded TCRs were defined as changing significantly between any two time points under a Poisson model with p below 0.0001. Abundances of TCRs were expressed as counts per million after normalisation to the total number of TCRs sequenced in each sample. MAIT TCRs were defined by TRAV1-2 paired with TRAJ12, TRAJ20 or TRAJ33, and iNKT TCRs by TRAV10 paired with TRAJ18. VDJdb, accessed 1 November 2021, was searched for CMV, EBV and SARS-CoV-2 annotated TCRs, with TCRs annotated for multiple antigens excluded. TCRdb cleaned the public reads at Q25 with fastp, built clones with MiXCR and kept in-frame beta chains. Here each entry gathers all rows of one CDR3 protein and keeps the most common genes and DNA. TCRdb assigned the V and J calls; the authors' analysis was not used. Within this sample are about 33,000 distinct CDR3 sequences, with approximately 5% of them counted one time only. About 5.3% of the sample rests with the top ten.

The sequence was obtained from an adult who was a healthcare worker with PCR-confirmed SARS-CoV-2 infection or an uninfected control (not recorded which). Recombination connected TRBV5-1 to TRBJ2-3; the D gene is perhaps TRBD1, from 5 matching bases. Material for sequencing was whole blood. The CDR3 sequence is CASSLEAGWTDTQYF. The bases are TGCGCCAGCAGCTTGGAGGCAGGGTGGACAGATACGCAGTATTTT. Reference TRBV5-1 and TRBJ2-3 genes cover what lies past the CDR3, so the full variable domain is KAGVTQTPRYLIKTRGQQVTLSCSPISGHRSVSWYQQTPGQGLQFLFEYFSETQRNKGNFPGRFSGRQFSNSRSEMNVSTLELGDSALYLCASSLEAGWTDTQYFGPGTRLTVL.